Reported below is one TCR beta chain. What it binds is not known. A second PCR, run for roughly 7 to 11 cycles, used a sample-barcoded 5' primer plus a J-beta primer mix. Unique molecular identifiers of 12 random nucleotides labeled each cDNA. TCRdb independently ran MiXCR on the 5' RACE reads; one entry per CDR3 protein. This table holds about 1 million distinct CDR3 sequences, 35% to 50% found once. This sample was included in a study of blood T cells in healthy people across ages. Findings and caveats of the study: A greater number of naive CD4+ cells and higher diversity distinguished long-lived donors from aged donors.

The origin of this receptor is a woman in her sixties in good health. Sequences were obtained from blood.

As DNA, the CDR3 is TGTGCCAGCAAAGGCGATAGCAATCAGCCCCAGCATTTT. Encoded protein: CASKGDSNQPQHF. The chain couples TRBV12-3 or TRBV12-4 to TRBJ1-5; D unresolved. The CDR3 runs 13 residues. Trimming shortened V by 7 bases and J by 0 bases, and 7 bases separated the two germline ends.